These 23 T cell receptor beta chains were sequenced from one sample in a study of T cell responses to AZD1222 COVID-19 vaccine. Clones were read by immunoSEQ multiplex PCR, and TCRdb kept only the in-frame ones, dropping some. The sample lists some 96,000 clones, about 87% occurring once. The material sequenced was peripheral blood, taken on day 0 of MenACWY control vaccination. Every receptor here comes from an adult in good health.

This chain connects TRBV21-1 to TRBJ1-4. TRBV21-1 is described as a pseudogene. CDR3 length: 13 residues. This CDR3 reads CASRLKTREKLFF. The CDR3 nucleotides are TGTGCCAGCAGGTTAAAAACGCGGGAAAAACTGTTTTTT.

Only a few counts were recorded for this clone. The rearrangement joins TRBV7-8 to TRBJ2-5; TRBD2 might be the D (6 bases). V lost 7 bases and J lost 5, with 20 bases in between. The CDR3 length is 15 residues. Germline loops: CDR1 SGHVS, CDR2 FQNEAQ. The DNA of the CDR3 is TGTGCCAGCAATCTGGGGGTCCCGGGGGTGGAGACCCAGTACTTC. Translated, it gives CASNLGVPGVETQYF.

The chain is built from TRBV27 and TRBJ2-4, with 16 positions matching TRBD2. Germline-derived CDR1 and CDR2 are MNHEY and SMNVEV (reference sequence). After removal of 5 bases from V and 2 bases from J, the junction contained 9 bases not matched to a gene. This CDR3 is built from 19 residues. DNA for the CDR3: TGTGCCAGCAGTCCTGGGACTAGCGGGAGGGCCGGGTCCAAAAACATTCAGTACTTC. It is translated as CASSPGTSGRAGSKNIQYF.

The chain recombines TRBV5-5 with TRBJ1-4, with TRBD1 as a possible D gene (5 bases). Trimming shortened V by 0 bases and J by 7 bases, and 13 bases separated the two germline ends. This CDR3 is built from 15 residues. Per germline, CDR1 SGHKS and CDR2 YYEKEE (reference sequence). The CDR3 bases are TGTGCCAGCAGCTTGGCCAAGGGGCGCGGTGAAAAACTGTTTTTT. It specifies CASSLAKGRGEKLFF. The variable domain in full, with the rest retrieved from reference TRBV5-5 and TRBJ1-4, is DAGVTQSPTHLIKTRGQQVTLRCSPISGHKSVSWYQQVLGQGPQFIFQYYEKEERGRGNFPDRFSARQFPNYSSELNVNALLLGDSALYLCASSLAKGRGEKLFFGSGTQLSVL.

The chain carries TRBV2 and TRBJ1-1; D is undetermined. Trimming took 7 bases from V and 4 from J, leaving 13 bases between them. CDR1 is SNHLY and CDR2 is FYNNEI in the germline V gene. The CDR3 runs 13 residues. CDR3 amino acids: CASTTEFGTEAFF. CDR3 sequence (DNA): TGTGCCAGCACCACAGAATTCGGCACTGAAGCTTTCTTT.

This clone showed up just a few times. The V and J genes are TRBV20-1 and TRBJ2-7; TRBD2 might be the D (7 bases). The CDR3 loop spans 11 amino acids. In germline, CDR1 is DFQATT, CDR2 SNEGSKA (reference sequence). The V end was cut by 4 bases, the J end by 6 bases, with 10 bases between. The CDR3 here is CSATGEGEQYF. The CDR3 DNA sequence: TGCAGTGCTACAGGGGAGGGCGAGCAGTACTTC.

The CDR3 nucleotides are TGTGCCATCAGTGCCCGACAGGGCGACACTGAAGCTTTCTTT. It is translated as CAISARQGDTEAFF. V is TRBV10-3 and J is TRBJ1-1; 7 positions agree with TRBD1. This CDR3 region has 14 residues. V trimming: 4 bases; J trimming: 3 bases; junction bases outside the gene matches: 5. Germline CDR1 and CDR2: ENHRY and SYGVKD.

CDR3 bases: TGTGCCAGCAGCCAAGTACGTGGGACAGGGCCCCAGCATTTT. Translating it yields CASSQVRGTGPQHF. The rearrangement links TRBV3-1 (or the pseudogene TRBV3-2) to TRBJ1-5, with 8 bases identical to TRBD1. The V gene end was trimmed by 1 base and the J gene end by 9 bases; junction bases not matched to a gene: 5. The CDR3 sequence is 14 residues long. Germline V gene sequence: CDR1 LGHDT, CDR2 YNNKEL (reference sequence).

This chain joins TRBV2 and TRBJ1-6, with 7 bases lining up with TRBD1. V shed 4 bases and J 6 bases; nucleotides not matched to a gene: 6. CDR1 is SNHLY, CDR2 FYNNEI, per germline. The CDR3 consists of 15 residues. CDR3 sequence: CASSGQGGGNSPLHF. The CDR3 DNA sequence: TGTGCCAGCAGTGGACAGGGAGGTGGTAATTCACCCCTCCACTTT. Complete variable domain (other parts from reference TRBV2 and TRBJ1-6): EPEVTQTPSHQVTQMGQEVILRCVPISNHLYFYWYRQILGQKVEFLVSFYNNEISEKSEIFDDQFSVERPDGSNFTLKIRSTKLEDSAMYFCASSGQGGGNSPLHFGNGTRLTVT.

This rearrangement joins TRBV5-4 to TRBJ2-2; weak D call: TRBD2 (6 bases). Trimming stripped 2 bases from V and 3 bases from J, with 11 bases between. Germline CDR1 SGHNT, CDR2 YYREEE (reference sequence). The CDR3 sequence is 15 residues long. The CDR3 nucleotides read TGTGCCAGCAGCTTTGGGGGGAGATACACCGGGGAGCTGTTTTTT. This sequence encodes CASSFGGRYTGELFF.

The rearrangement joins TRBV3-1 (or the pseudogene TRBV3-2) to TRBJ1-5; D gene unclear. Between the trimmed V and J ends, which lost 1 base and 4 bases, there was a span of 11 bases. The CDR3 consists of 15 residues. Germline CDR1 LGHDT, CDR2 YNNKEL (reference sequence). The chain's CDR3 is CASSQGSGLNQPQHF. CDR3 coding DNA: TGTGCCAGCAGCCAAGGGTCGGGTTTAAATCAGCCCCAGCATTTT.

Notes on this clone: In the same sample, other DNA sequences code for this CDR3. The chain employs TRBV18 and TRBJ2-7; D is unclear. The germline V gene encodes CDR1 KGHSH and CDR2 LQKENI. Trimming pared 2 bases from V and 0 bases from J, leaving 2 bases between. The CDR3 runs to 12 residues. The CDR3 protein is CASSPDSYEQYF. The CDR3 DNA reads TGTGCCAGCTCACCAGACTCCTACGAGCAGTACTTC.

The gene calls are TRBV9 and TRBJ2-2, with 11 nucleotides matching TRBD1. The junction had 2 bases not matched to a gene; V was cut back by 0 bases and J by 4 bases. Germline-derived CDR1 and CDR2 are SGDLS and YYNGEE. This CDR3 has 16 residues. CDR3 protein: CASSVEGTGGTGELFF. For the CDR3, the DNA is TGTGCCAGCAGCGTAGAAGGGACAGGGGGCACCGGGGAGCTGTTTTTT.

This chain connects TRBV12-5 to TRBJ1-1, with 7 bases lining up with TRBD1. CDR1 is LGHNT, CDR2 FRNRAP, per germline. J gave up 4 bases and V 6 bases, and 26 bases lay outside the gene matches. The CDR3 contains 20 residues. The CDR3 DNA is TGTGCTAGTGGGTACCTACCGCCCGGGACAGCTGATCTCGGGGGCACTGAAGCTTTCTTT. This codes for CASGYLPPGTADLGGTEAFF.

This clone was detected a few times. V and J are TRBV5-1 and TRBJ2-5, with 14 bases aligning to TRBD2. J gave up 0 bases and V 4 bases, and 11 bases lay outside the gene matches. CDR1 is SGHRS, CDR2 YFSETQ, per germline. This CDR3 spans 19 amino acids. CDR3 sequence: CASSGSGTSGGQYQETQYF. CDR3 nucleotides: TGCGCCAGCAGCGGATCCGGGACTAGCGGGGGCCAGTACCAAGAGACCCAGTACTTC.

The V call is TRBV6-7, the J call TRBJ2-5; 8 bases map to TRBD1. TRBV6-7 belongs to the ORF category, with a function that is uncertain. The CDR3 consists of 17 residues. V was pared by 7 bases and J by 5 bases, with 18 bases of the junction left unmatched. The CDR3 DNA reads TGTGCCAGCAAAGGGACAGGCTTGTTAAGGGGACGGGAGACCCAGTACTTC. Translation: CASKGTGLLRGRETQYF.

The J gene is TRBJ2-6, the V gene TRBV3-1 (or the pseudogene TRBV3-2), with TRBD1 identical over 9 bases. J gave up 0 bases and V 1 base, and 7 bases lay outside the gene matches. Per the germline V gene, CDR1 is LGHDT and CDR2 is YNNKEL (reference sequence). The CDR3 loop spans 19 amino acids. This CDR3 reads CASSQAQGQGLSGANVLTF. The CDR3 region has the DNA TGTGCCAGCAGCCAAGCCCAGGGACAGGGTCTCTCTGGGGCCAACGTCCTGACTTTC.

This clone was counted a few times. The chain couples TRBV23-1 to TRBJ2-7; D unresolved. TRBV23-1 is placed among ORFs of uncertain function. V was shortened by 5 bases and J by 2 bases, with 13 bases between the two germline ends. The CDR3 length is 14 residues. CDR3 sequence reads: CASSKERTAYEQYF. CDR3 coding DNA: TGCGCCAGCAGTAAGGAGCGAACGGCCTACGAGCAGTACTTC.

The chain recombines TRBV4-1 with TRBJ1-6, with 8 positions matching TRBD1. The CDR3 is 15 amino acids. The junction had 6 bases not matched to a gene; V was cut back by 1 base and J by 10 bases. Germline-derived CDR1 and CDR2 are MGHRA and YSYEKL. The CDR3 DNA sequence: TGCGCCAGCAGCCAAGGGACAGGGAATAGATCACCCCTCCACTTT. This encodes CASSQGTGNRSPLHF.

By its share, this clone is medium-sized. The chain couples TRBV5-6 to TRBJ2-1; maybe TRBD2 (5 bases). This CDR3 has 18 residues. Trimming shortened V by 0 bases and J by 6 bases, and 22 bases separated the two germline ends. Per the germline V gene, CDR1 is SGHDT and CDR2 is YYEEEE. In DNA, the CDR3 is TGTGCCAGCAGCTTGGGAACGCGGGCCAACCAGAGGATCAATGAGCAGTTCTTC. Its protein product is CASSLGTRANQRINEQFF.

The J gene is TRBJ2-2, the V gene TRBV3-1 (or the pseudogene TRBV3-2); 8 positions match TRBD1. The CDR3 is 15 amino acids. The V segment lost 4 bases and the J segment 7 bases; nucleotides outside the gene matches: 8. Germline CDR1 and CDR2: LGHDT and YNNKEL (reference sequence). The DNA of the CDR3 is TGTGCCAGCAGCCCCCGACAGGGGTTTAACGGGGAGCTGTTTTTT. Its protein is CASSPRQGFNGELFF.

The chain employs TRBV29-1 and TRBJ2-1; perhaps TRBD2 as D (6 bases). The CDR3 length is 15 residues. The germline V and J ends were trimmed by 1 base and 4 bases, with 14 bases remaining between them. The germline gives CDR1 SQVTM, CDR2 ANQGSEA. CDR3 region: CSVEVSPGSYNEQFF. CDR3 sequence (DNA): TGCAGCGTTGAAGTATCGCCCGGGAGTTACAATGAGCAGTTCTTC.

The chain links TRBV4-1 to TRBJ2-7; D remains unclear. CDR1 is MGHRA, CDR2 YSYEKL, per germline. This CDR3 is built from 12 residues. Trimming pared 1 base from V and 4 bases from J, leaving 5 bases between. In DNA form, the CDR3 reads TGCGCCAGCAGCCAAGCAGGTTACGAGCAGTACTTC. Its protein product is CASSQAGYEQYF.